The T cell receptor beta chain described here comes from a study of prognosis after radiotherapy for stage I lung cancer. Whole-study context: Recruiting of stage I non-small cell lung cancer patients into the study occurred between April 2018 and January 2019. The study gave no patient concurrent therapy with stereotactic body radiotherapy. Findings and caveats of the study: Reportedly, TRBV and TRBJ gene usage differed by presence of metastases in patients.

Amplification of TCR beta CDR3 from genomic DNA used two-round multiplex PCR. The authors ran first-round PCR with primers specific to each TRBV and TRBJ gene. TCRdb re-called the multiplex PCR reads with MiXCR, one entry per CDR3 protein. The sample carries 15,000 to 20,000 distinct CDR3 sequences, 45% to 50% recorded once. In regard to this clonotype: The antigen is not known.

With two time points in the design, roughly 6 milliliters of peripheral blood were drawn at each one. The sample was PBMCs, taken before or after stereotactic body radiation therapy (not recorded which). The TCR was taken from a donor over 45 with non-small cell lung cancer.

CDR3 in DNA: TGTGCCAGCAGCCTCGTGACAGGCGTCTCTGGAAACACCATATATTTT. Protein product: CASSLVTGVSGNTIYF. The V and J genes are TRBV6-1 and TRBJ1-3; D is perhaps TRBD1 (6 bases). This CDR3 spans 16 amino acids. CDR1 MNHNS and CDR2 SASEGT come from the germline V gene. The germline V and J ends were trimmed by 6 bases and 0 bases, with 15 bases remaining between them.